What follows are 9 T cell receptor beta chains derived from one specimen sequenced in a study of T cell clonotyping in hematopoietic cell transplantation. The assay was immunoSEQ multiplex PCR, and TCRdb's table has in-frame clones only and misses some. This table holds roughly 38,000 clones, 75% to 90% found once. Sequencing used peripheral blood mononuclear cells. The receptors were gathered from a woman between 40 and 55 years old in good health. Some clones in this sample may be carry-over from other donors' samples.

The J gene is TRBJ2-5, the V gene TRBV4-1, with D perhaps TRBD1 (5 bases). The CDR3 loop spans 14 amino acids. Germline loops: CDR1 MGHRA, CDR2 YSYEKL. Trimming left V 0 bases short and J 5 bases short, with 10 bases between. The CDR3 bases are TGCGCCAGCAGCCAAGAAGGGGCGGCGGAGACCCAGTACTTC. It is translated as CASSQEGAAETQYF.

This chain connects TRBV28 to TRBJ2-7; 7 nucleotides align to TRBD2. Per germline, CDR1 MDHEN and CDR2 SYDVKM. The junction had 4 bases not matched to a gene; V was cut back by 7 bases and J by 7 bases. This CDR3 spans 11 amino acids. The CDR3 here is CASIDGGEQYF. CDR3 DNA: TGTGCCAGCATCGACGGGGGGGAGCAGTACTTC.

The chain is built from TRBV19 and TRBJ2-2; unclear D gene. Trimming took off 2 bases at V and 3 bases at J, with 7 bases between the two ends. There are 14 residues in the CDR3. Germline loops: CDR1 LNHDA, CDR2 SQIVND (reference sequence). CDR3 DNA sequence: TGTGCCAGTAGTATAAGCACAGACACCGGGGAGCTGTTTTTT. This gives the protein CASSISTDTGELFF.

The chain is built from TRBV19 and TRBJ2-7, with 10 bases lining up with TRBD1. This CDR3 is 15 amino acids long. In germline, CDR1 is LNHDA, CDR2 SQIVND (reference sequence). Unmatched junction bases numbered 8, after V lost 6 bases and J lost 3 bases. This CDR3 reads CASSERQGAHYEQYF. The DNA for the CDR3 is TGTGCCAGTAGCGAACGACAGGGGGCACACTACGAGCAGTACTTC.

This clone appeared a few times. The rearrangement uses TRBV6-1 and TRBJ1-1; D unresolved. There are 13 residues in the CDR3. Trimming left V 9 bases short and J 6 bases short, with 17 bases between. The germline V gene encodes CDR1 MNHNS and CDR2 SASEGT. The CDR3 reads CASFVVRGAEAFF. In DNA form, the CDR3 reads TGTGCCAGTTTTGTTGTCCGGGGAGCTGAAGCTTTCTTT.

CDR3 sequence (DNA): TGTGCCAGCAGCTCCCCGGGGGCGGGAGTATGGGGATACTTC. Translation: CASSSPGAGVWGYF. The V gene is TRBV28, the J gene TRBJ2-7; a weak D match, TRBD2 (7 bases). Trimming left V 6 bases short and J 13 bases short, with 25 bases between. The CDR3 spans 14 residues. Germline CDR1 and CDR2: MDHEN and SYDVKM.

The chain couples TRBV4-2 to TRBJ2-3; weak D call: TRBD2 (5 bases). V lost 1 base and J 6 bases, leaving 11 bases between the germline ends. Germline V CDR1 and CDR2: LGHNA, YNFKEQ. The CDR3 is 14 amino acids. The CDR3 DNA reads TGTGCCAGCAGCCAAGCGGGATCATACGATACGCAGTATTTT. Translating gives CASSQAGSYDTQYF.

This sequence joins TRBV30 and TRBJ1-1; possible D gene TRBD1, 6 bases. The CDR3 has 13 residues. From germline, CDR1 is GTSNPN and CDR2 SVGIG (reference sequence). V was shortened by 3 bases and J by 6 bases, with 14 bases between the two germline ends. The CDR3 loop is CAWRVQGLAEAFF. The CDR3 DNA sequence: TGTGCCTGGAGGGTCCAGGGGCTGGCTGAAGCTTTCTTT.

The chain employs TRBV30 and TRBJ2-7; D is uncertain. Germline V gene data show CDR1 as GTSNPN and CDR2 as SVGIG (reference sequence). The germline V and J ends were trimmed by 0 bases and 7 bases, with 13 bases remaining between them. This CDR3 has 13 residues. This CDR3 reads CAWSVSPPWEQYF. CDR3 bases: TGTGCCTGGAGTGTAAGCCCTCCTTGGGAGCAGTACTTC. Complete variable domain (other parts from reference TRBV30 and TRBJ2-7): SQTIHQWPATLVQPVGSPLSLECTVEGTSNPNLYWYRQAAGRGLQLLFYSVGIGQISSEVPQNLSASRPQDRQFILSSKKLLLSDSGFYLCAWSVSPPWEQYFGPGTRLTVT.